The rows below give T cell receptor beta chains drawn from one sample of a study of T cells after yellow fever vaccination. TCRdb passed the 5' RACE reads through MiXCR, listing each CDR3 protein once. There are a few hundred thousand distinct CDR3 sequences in the sample; roughly 8.3% occur only once, and approximately 15% lies in the top ten. Here the sequenced sample was PBMCs, taken more than 35 days after the first yellow fever vaccination. The receptors here all came from a man aged 18 to 30 who received the YFV17D yellow fever vaccine. The conserved cysteine and the conserved F or W are not part of the CDR3 here. Clone sizes are given selectively: once, few, many, or a class where the clone is expanded.

TRBJ1-1	few	TRBV7-8	ASTLYAGNTEAF
TRBJ1-6	.	TRBV19	ASSNGRGNSPLH
TRBJ2-3	.	TRBV10-1	ASSGRRGDTDTQY
TRBJ1-5	.	TRBV6-5	ASSYGRGSGQPQH
TRBJ1-1	few	TRBV5-1	ASSDIMGGVSRMNTEAF
TRBJ2-2	.	TRBV7-8	ASSPTIANTGELF
TRBJ1-2	.	TRBV5-1	ASSTDRENGYT
TRBJ1-5	.	TRBV5-6	ASSRRVESNQPQH
TRBJ2-1	few	TRBV12-3/TRBV12-4	ASSPVFGGYNEQF
TRBJ2-5	few	TRBV5-1	ASSPYQSTRGETQY
TRBJ2-5	few	TRBV20-1	SAEGVRGGETQY
TRBJ1-1	.	TRBV12-3/TRBV12-4	ASSLTGGRDTEAF
TRBJ1-1	few	TRBV12-3/TRBV12-4	ASILTGAHTEAF
TRBJ2-5	many	TRBV29-1	SAGGGHQETQY
TRBJ2-3	.	TRBV5-6	ASSSGLATGDTQY
TRBJ1-3	few	TRBV6-1	ASSPGVSGNTIY
TRBJ2-2	.	TRBV5-1	ASYPTGGYTGELF
TRBJ2-7	.	TRBV7-2	ASSLGRAHEQY
TRBJ2-5	few	TRBV15	ATSRDPLWSGGRGQETQY
TRBJ2-5	many	TRBV7-2	ASSPDRGRFQETQY
TRBJ2-1	.	TRBV12-3/TRBV12-4	ASSPGPGTFSSYNEQF
TRBJ2-7	.	TRBV12-3/TRBV12-4	ASSPGIARSGEQY
TRBJ2-5	few	TRBV13	ASSLRRGMETQY